This is a list of T cell receptor beta chains from one sample in a study of T-cell reconstitution after alpha-beta-depleted transplantation in children. In TCRdb, the PCR reads were re-called with MiXCR into one record per CDR3 protein. The table has almost 400,000 distinct CDR3 sequences, roughly 21% seen once; the top ten hold approximately 3.9%. The source was PBMCs from the stem cell graft donor, collected from the stem cell graft. These TCRs come from a human donor who donated a stem cell graft to a child with acute myeloid leukemia. Each CDR3 is given with its conserved first and last residue. The D gene is left open where the match is weak. Not all rows give a size; the values are once, few, many and, for expanded clones, a class.

J,V,size,D,CDR3,DNA
TRBJ2-5,TRBV5-1,few,NA,CASSLGPVLGAETQYF,TGCGCCAGCAGCTTGGGCCCCGTACTAGGTGCGGAGACCCAGTACTTC
TRBJ2-7,TRBV7-2,few,TRBD1,CASSLKGQGVEQYF,TGTGCCAGCAGCTTAAAGGGACAGGGGGTCGAGCAGTACTTC
TRBJ2-1,TRBV6-2/TRBV6-3,NA,NA,CASSYSRDGRSSYNEQFF,TGTGCCAGCAGTTACTCGAGGGATGGGCGAAGCTCCTACAATGAGCAGTTCTTC
TRBJ2-3,TRBV27,many,NA,CASSLSPLDTQYF,TGTGCCAGCAGTTTATCACCCCTGGATACGCAGTATTTT
TRBJ2-7,TRBV20-1,many,NA,CSASYRGSYGEQYF,TGCAGTGCCAGCTACCGGGGCAGCTACGGCGAGCAGTACTTC
TRBJ2-7,TRBV4-3,few,NA,CASSQARGFPYEQYF,TGCGCCAGCAGCCAAGCCAGGGGCTTCCCTTACGAGCAGTACTTC
TRBJ1-1,TRBV20-1,many,NA,CSARGWGSDTEAFF,TGCAGTGCTAGAGGCTGGGGGTCGGACACTGAAGCTTTCTTT
TRBJ2-7,TRBV29-1,few,NA,CSVGRGVGYEQYF,TGCAGCGTTGGCAGGGGCGTCGGGTACGAGCAGTACTTC
TRBJ1-1,TRBV20-1,many,TRBD1,CSATSDRGMNTEAFF,TGCAGTGCCACATCCGACAGGGGGATGAACACTGAAGCTTTCTTT
TRBJ2-7,TRBV4-1,NA,TRBD2,CASSVRASGTYEQYF,TGCGCCAGCAGCGTGCGGGCTAGCGGGACCTACGAGCAGTACTTC
TRBJ2-1,TRBV27,many,NA,CASSLGLPPEAQFF,TGTGCCAGCAGTCTTGGACTACCCCCTGAAGCGCAGTTCTTC
TRBJ2-7,TRBV29-1,NA,TRBD1,CSAQGQGAYEQYF,TGCAGCGCCCAGGGACAGGGTGCCTACGAGCAGTACTTC
TRBJ2-7,TRBV20-1,many,NA,CSARDPRSEVYF,TGCAGTGCTAGAGATCCCAGGTCCGAGGTTTACTTC
TRBJ1-5,TRBV12-3/TRBV12-4,NA,NA,CASSLDVGAGGNQPQHF,TGTGCCAGCAGTTTAGATGTGGGTGCCGGGGGCAATCAGCCCCAGCATTTT
TRBJ2-1,TRBV6-5,few,NA,CASSLQASSYNEQFF,TGTGCCAGCAGTTTACAGGCCAGCTCCTACAATGAGCAGTTCTTC
TRBJ2-7,TRBV7-2,NA,TRBD2,CASSPSSGMSYEQYF,TGTGCCAGCAGCCCGAGTAGCGGGATGTCCTACGAGCAGTACTTC
TRBJ2-1,TRBV20-1,many,NA,CSASGADTSYNEQFF,TGCAGTGCTAGTGGGGCAGACACCTCCTACAATGAGCAGTTCTTC
TRBJ2-2,TRBV11-1,few,TRBD2,CASSLAPGTSGINTGELFF,TGTGCCAGCAGCTTAGCCCCCGGGACTAGCGGGATCAACACCGGGGAGCTGTTTTTT
TRBJ2-1,TRBV5-1,many,TRBD2,CASSRTSGIYNEQFF,TGCGCCAGCAGCCGTACTAGCGGGATCTACAATGAGCAGTTCTTC
TRBJ2-3,TRBV20-1,many,TRBD2,CSARGLAGYTDTQYF,TGCAGTGCTAGAGGACTAGCGGGATACACAGATACGCAGTATTTT
TRBJ2-3,TRBV20-1,few,NA,CSASLGGGTVTDTQYF,TGCAGTGCTAGCCTGGGTGGAGGGACCGTCACAGATACGCAGTATTTT
TRBJ2-3,TRBV12-3/TRBV12-4,NA,NA,CATGEGGKSASTDTQYF,TGTGCCACCGGCGAGGGCGGGAAAAGCGCGAGCACAGATACGCAGTATTTT
TRBJ2-3,TRBV7-8,NA,TRBD2,CASRTSGVRPDTQYF,TGTGCCAGCAGAACTAGCGGAGTCCGGCCAGATACGCAGTATTTT
TRBJ2-2,TRBV12-3/TRBV12-4,NA,NA,CASTLNTGELFF,TGTGCCAGCACCCTGAACACCGGGGAGCTGTTTTTT
TRBJ2-6,TRBV29-1,NA,NA,CSVQDSSGANVLTF,TGCAGCGTCCAGGACTCCTCTGGGGCCAACGTCCTGACTTTC
TRBJ1-2,TRBV4-3,few,NA,CASSQVCGGGYGYTF,TGCGCCAGCAGCCAAGTGTGTGGAGGGGGCTATGGCTACACCTTC
TRBJ2-1,TRBV18,NA,NA,CASSPPATDSSYNEQFF,TGTGCCAGCTCACCACCGGCGACAGATAGCTCCTACAATGAGCAGTTCTTC
TRBJ2-7,TRBV20-1,many,NA,CSGKGAYEQYF,TGCAGTGGAAAAGGGGCCTACGAGCAGTACTTC
TRBJ2-1,TRBV10-3,NA,TRBD2,CAISTTSGRGLPRYNEQFF,TGTGCCATCAGTACGACTAGCGGGAGGGGCTTACCTCGATACAATGAGCAGTTCTTC
TRBJ2-1,TRBV25-1,NA,TRBD2,CASSGIKTSGGADEQFF,TGTGCCAGCAGTGGGATTAAGACTAGCGGAGGGGCCGATGAGCAGTTCTTC
TRBJ2-3,TRBV12-3/TRBV12-4,NA,NA,CASSWASSTDTQYF,TGTGCCAGCAGTTGGGCCTCTAGCACAGATACGCAGTATTTT
TRBJ2-5,TRBV6-1,NA,TRBD1,CASRSTGYETQYF,TGTGCCAGCAGGTCGACAGGGTATGAGACCCAGTACTTC
TRBJ1-1,TRBV10-3,NA,NA,CASRTDLNTEAFF,TGTGCCTCCCGGACGGATTTGAACACTGAAGCTTTCTTT
TRBJ2-1,TRBV28,NA,TRBD2,CASSPAGFSYNEQFF,TGTGCCAGCAGCCCAGCGGGATTCTCCTACAATGAGCAGTTCTTC
TRBJ2-2,TRBV7-6,few,TRBD1,CASRRDRFTGELFF,TGTGCCAGCCGCAGGGACAGGTTCACCGGGGAGCTGTTTTTT
TRBJ2-7,TRBV29-1,many,TRBD2,CSVDSGSTYEQYF,TGCAGCGTTGACAGCGGGAGCACCTACGAGCAGTACTTC
TRBJ2-7,TRBV29-1,many,NA,CSVEETRSSYEQYF,TGCAGCGTCGAAGAGACTAGGAGCTCCTACGAGCAGTACTTC
TRBJ2-2,TRBV28,many,TRBD1,CASSLSVRGTGELFF,TGTGCCAGCAGTTTATCGGTCAGGGGGACCGGGGAGCTGTTTTTT